Sequencing of this T cell receptor (beta chain) was carried out in a study of CD8 T cells in ankylosing spondylitis. Regarding the study as a whole: Matched synovial fluid from ankylosing spondylitis patients was reported to be enriched for disease-linked clones. A CD8+ phenotype characterized the disease-linked clones, which were relatively rare in peripheral blood. Earlier studies detected some motif variants in reactive arthritis synovial fluid and blood. The study identified a TCR beta motif of seven or eight highly homologous variants that appeared characteristic of ankylosing spondylitis blood.

CDR3 length: 14 amino acids. Germline CDR1 reads SQVTM; CDR2 reads ANQGSEA. With 2 bases removed from V and 2 bases from J, the gap between germline ends came to 13 bases. On this clonotype itself: Its antigen is currently unknown.

Each CDR3 protein is one row after TCRdb ran MiXCR on the 5' RACE reads. The sample holds 200,000 to 250,000 distinct CDR3 sequences, more than 25% seen once. The source is a male donor with ankylosing spondylitis or in good health (not recorded which). The sample was blood, either unsorted or a sorted T cell fraction (not recorded which). The chain uses TRBV29-1 and TRBJ2-7, with D unclear. This CDR3 is CSVETRHRTYEQYF. CDR3 sequence (DNA): TGCAGCGTTGAAACACGACACAGAACCTACGAGCAGTACTTC.